Sequencing of this T cell receptor beta chain was carried out in a study of T cells in Graves' hyperthyroidism and ophthalmopathy (dated by TCRdb to between 2018 and 2020). For context, the study as a whole: Peripheral blood samples were taken at initial diagnosis, before any treatment was given. To identify distinguishing TCR V-J signatures, a discovery cohort of 100 patients was used, comprising 43 with Graves' ophthalmopathy and some 57 with stable Graves' hyperthyroidism. Whether ophthalmopathy could be predicted prospectively was tested in an independent validation cohort made up of approximately 19 hyperthyroidism patients plus 17 patients who later progressed to ophthalmopathy. The approximately 90 discovery patients were randomly split 7:3 into training and test sets. In more than five Graves' hyperthyroidism patients, the study also compared T-cell repertoires from thyroid tissue with T-cell repertoires from blood. After sampling, hyperthyroidism patients received methimazole starting at 30 mg daily, and ophthalmopathy patients received high-dose intravenous methylprednisolone. According to the paper, TCR Vbeta CDR3 sequencing was carried out on 120 to 150 peripheral blood samples, which came from some 41 ophthalmopathy, around 74 hyperthyroidism and about 17 progressor patients. Study-level results and caveats: Ophthalmopathy was separated from stable hyperthyroidism by a 13 V-J signature model, with 85% to 90% sensitivity and about 81% specificity obtained in cross-validation and 80%/75% obtained in testing. Most expanded thyroid clonotypes (frequency above 0.001) were also detected in blood, a finding suggesting that blood repertoires may reflect thyroid immune responses. In validation, progression to ophthalmopathy was predicted by the model with about 70% sensitivity and roughly 76% specificity, a median of about 6.8 months before onset. No statistical method was used to fix the sample size in advance, and group allocation was not hidden from the investigators.

Comments on this clonotype: Its antigen is unknown. No per-base quality is available; no much larger clone lies one base away.

Relative to germline, V is 1 base shorter and J is 1 base shorter, with 7 bases between their ends. The CDR3 runs 14 amino acids, cysteine and phenylalanine included. Only the CDR3 part of the read is kept: 42 bases, read in frame from the first base. The germline V gene (reference sequence) yields LNHDA for CDR1 and SQIVND for CDR2. Ophthalmopathy patients had moderately to severely active disease, with a Clinical Activity Score of 3 or more, a NOSPECS grade of 4 or more, and a disease duration of less than 3 months. Patients with uncontrolled infections, other autoimmune diseases, pregnancy or lactation were excluded. Clinical symptoms, serum thyroxine and TRAb, thyroid ultrasound, and orbital computed tomography formed the basis for the diagnoses. PBMCs were separated from approximately 10 ml of fresh peripheral blood using Ficoll-Paque density gradient centrifugation. Total RNA was extracted using Trizol reagent, and RNA quality was assessed on an Agilent 2100 Bioanalyzer.

TCR beta CDR3 regions were amplified from RNA transcripts. A first-round RT-PCR of the TCR CDR3 used the HTBI primer set with the Qiagen OneStep RT-PCR kit. Libraries were constructed in a second round of multiplex PCR, after which size selection and purification were performed. Sequencing of the libraries was done on an Illumina HiSeq2000 using paired-end 100 bp reads. The authors' pipeline ran thus. SOAPnuke was used to process the raw data, with reads discarded if the reads contained adapters or uncalled bases, had a mean Phred below 15, or lacked an exact constant-primer or identifier match. High-quality paired reads were merged using COPE v1.2.5, and each unique nucleotide sequence was defined as a clonotype. MiTCR v1.1 was used to align clonotypes to the IMGT TRBV, TRBD and TRBJ reference segments. The analysis included only V-J combinations with a frequency above 0.0001, which together covered 99% to 99.2% of the repertoires. The TCS score was defined as F50 (clonal expansion) divided by E x V (chaos), with BLOSUM62-based TCRdist calculated between CDR3 peptides within each V-J. Welch's t-statistics and random forest reduced around 510 V-J features to 10 to 15, which were used in a naive Bayes classifier (R e1071). TCRdb handled the public reads itself, with Q25 trimming in fastp and clone calling in MiXCR, and kept productive beta chains. Duplicate CDR3 protein sequences are folded into a single record with the most common DNA and genes. These V and J calls rely on TCRdb rather than the paper's analysis. Counted in this sample were nearly 600,000 distinct CDR3 sequences; 14% of them appeared once. 6.5% to 9% of the sample lies in the top ten.

The chain joins TRBV19 to TRBJ1-1, with the identity of the D gene unclear. Material: blood. The TCR originated in a young woman with Graves' ophthalmopathy. The CDR3 region reads CASSIGAGNTEAFF. In nucleotides, the sequence is TGTGCCAGTAGTATAGGGGCAGGGAACACTGAAGCTTTCTTT.